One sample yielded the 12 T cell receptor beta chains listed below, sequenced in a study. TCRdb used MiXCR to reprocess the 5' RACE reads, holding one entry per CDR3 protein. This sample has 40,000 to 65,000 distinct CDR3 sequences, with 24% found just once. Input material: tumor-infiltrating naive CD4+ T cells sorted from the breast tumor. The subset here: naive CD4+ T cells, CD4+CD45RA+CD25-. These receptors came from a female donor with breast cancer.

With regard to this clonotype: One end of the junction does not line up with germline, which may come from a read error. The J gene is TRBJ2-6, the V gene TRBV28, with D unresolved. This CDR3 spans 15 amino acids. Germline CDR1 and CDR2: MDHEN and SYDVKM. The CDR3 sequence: CARSFSLSGANVLTF. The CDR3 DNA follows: TGTGCCCGCAGTTTTTCCCTCTCTGGGGCCAACGTCCTGACTTTC. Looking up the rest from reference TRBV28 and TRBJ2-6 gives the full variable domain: DVKVTQSSRYLVKRTGEKVFLECVQDMDHENMFWYRQDPGLGLRLIYFSYDVKMKEKGDIPEGYSVSREKKERFSLILESASTNQTSMYLCARSFSLSGANVLTFGAGSRLTVL.

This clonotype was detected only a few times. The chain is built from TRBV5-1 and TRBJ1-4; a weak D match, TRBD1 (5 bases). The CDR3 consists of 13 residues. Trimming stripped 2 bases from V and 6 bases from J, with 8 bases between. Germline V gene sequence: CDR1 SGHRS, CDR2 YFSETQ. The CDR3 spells CASSFQGDEKLFF. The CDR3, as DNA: TGCGCCAGCAGCTTTCAGGGCGATGAAAAACTGTTTTTT.

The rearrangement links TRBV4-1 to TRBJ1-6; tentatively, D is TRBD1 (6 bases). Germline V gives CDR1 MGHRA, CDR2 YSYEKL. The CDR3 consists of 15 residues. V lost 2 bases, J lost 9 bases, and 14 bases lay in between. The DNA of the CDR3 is TGCGCCAGCAGCCAACTTTCAGGGGTGCGTTCACCCCTCCACTTT. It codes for CASSQLSGVRSPLHF.

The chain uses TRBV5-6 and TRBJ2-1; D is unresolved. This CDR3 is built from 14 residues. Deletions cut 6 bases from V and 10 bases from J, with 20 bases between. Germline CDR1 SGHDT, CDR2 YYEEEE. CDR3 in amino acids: CASTDKVFYSEQFF. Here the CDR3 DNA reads TGTGCCAGCACCGACAAGGTATTTTACTCGGAGCAGTTCTTC. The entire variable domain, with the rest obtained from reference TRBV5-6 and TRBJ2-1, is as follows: DAGVTQSPTHLIKTRGQQVTLRCSPKSGHDTVSWYQQALGQGPQFIFQYYEEEERQRGNFPDRFSGHQFPNYSSELNVNALLLGDSALYLCASTDKVFYSEQFFGPGTRLTVL.

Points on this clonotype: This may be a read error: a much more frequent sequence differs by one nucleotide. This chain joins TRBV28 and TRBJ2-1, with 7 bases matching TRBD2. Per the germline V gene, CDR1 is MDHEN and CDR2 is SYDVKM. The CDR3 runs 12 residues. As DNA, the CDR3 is TGTACCAGCAGCCTAGCGGTTAATGAGCAGTTCTTC. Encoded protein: CTSSLAVNEQFF.

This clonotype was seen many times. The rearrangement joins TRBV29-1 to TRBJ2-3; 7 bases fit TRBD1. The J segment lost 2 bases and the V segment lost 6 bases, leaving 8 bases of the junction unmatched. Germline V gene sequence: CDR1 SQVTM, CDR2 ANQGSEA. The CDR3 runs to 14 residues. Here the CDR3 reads CSVAGQDSTDTQYF. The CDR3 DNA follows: TGCAGCGTCGCAGGACAGGATTCCACAGATACGCAGTATTTT.

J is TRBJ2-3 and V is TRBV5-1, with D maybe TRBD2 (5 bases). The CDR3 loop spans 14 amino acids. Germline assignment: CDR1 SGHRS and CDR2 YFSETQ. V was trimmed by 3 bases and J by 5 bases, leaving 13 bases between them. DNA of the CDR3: TGCGCCAGCAGCTCGGGATTTCTCGAAGATACGCAGTATTTT. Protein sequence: CASSSGFLEDTQYF.

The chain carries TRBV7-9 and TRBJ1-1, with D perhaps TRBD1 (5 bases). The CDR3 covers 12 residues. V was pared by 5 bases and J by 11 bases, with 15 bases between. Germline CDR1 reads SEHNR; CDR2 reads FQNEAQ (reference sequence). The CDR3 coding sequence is TGTGCCAGCAGCCCGGGGGGACCTGGGGCTTTCTTT. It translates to CASSPGGPGAFF.

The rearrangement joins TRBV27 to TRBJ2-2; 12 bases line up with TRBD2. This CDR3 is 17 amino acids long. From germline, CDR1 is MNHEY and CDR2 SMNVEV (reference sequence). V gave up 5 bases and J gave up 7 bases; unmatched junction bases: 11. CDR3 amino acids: CASSPRLAGVNLGELFF. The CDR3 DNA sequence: TGTGCCAGCAGTCCACGACTAGCGGGAGTAAACCTCGGGGAGCTGTTTTTT.

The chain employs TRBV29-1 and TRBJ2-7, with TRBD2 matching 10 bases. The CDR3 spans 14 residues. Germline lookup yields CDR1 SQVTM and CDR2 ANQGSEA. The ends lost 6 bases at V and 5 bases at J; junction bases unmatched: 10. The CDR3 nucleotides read TGCAGCGTGGGAGGGGGGACTAGCGCCGACGAGCAGTACTTC. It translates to CSVGGGTSADEQYF.

CDR3 bases: TGTGCCAGCAGCCAAACAGTGAACACTGAAGCTTTCTTT. Amino acids: CASSQTVNTEAFF. This rearrangement joins TRBV14 to TRBJ1-1, with D unresolved. Per germline, CDR1 SGHDN and CDR2 FVKESK. V was cut by 2 bases and J by 0 bases, with 4 bases left in between. The CDR3 is 13 residues long.

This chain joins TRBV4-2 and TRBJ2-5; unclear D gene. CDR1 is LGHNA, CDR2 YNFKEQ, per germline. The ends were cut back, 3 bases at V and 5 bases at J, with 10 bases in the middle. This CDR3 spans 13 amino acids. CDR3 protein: CASSQQKGETQYF. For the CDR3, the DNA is TGTGCCAGCAGCCAGCAGAAAGGCGAGACCCAGTACTTC.